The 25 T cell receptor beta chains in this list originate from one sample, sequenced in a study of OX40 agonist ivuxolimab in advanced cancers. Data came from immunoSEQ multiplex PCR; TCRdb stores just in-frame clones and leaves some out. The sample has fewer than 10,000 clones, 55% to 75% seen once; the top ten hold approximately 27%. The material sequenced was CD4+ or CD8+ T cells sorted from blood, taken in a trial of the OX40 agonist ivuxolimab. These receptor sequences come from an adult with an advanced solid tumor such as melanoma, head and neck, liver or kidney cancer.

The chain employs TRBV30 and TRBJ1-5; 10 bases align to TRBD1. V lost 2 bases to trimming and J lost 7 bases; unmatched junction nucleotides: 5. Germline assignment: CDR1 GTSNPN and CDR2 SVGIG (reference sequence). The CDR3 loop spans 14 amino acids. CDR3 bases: TGTGCCTGGAGTCCGGGACAGGGGAACCAGCCCCAGCATTTT. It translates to CAWSPGQGNQPQHF.

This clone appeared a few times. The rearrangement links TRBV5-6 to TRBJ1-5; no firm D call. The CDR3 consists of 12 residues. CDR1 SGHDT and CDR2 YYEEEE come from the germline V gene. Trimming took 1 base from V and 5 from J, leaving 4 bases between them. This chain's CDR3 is CASSLPDQPQHF. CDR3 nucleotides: TGTGCCAGCAGCTTGCCCGATCAGCCCCAGCATTTT. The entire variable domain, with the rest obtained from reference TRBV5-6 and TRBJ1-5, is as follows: DAGVTQSPTHLIKTRGQQVTLRCSPKSGHDTVSWYQQALGQGPQFIFQYYEEEERQRGNFPDRFSGHQFPNYSSELNVNALLLGDSALYLCASSLPDQPQHFGDGTRLSIL.

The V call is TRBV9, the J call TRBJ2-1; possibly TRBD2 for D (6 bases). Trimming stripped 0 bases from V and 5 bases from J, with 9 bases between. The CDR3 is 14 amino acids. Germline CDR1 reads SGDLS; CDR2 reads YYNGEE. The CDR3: CASSVDGSHNEQFF. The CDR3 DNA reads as TGTGCCAGCAGCGTAGACGGGAGCCACAATGAGCAGTTCTTC.

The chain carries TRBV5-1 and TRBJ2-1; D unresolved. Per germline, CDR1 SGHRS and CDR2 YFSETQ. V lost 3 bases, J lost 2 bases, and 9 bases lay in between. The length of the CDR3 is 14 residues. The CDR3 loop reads CASSSTQAYNEQFF. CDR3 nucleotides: TGCGCCAGCAGCTCGACGCAGGCCTACAATGAGCAGTTCTTC.

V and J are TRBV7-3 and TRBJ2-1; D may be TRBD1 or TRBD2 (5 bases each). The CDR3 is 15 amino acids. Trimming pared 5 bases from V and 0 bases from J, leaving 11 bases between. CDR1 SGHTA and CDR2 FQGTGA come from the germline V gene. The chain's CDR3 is CASSLAGSSYNEQFF. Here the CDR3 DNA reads TGTGCCAGCAGCCTCGCAGGGAGCTCCTACAATGAGCAGTTCTTC.

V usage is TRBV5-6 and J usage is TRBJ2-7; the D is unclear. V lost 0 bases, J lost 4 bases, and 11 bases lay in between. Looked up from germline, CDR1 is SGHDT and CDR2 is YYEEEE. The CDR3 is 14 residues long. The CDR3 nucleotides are TGTGCCAGCAGCTTGGGAGGATCCGCATACGAGCAGTACTTC. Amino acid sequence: CASSLGGSAYEQYF.

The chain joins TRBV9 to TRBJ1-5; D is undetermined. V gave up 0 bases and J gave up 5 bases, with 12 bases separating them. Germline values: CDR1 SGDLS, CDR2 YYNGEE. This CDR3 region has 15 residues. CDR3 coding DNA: TGTGCCAGCAGCGTAGAGGGCACGAGCCATCAGCCCCAGCATTTT. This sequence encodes CASSVEGTSHQPQHF.

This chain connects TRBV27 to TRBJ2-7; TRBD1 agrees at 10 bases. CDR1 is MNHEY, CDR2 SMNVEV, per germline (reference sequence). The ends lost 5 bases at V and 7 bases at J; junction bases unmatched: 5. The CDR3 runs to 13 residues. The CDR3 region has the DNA TGTGCCAGCAGTAGAGGACAGGGGGGGGAGCAGTACTTC. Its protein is CASSRGQGGEQYF.

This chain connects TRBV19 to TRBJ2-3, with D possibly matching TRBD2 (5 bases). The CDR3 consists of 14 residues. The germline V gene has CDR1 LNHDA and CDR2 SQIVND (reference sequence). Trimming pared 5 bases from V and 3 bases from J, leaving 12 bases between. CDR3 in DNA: TGTGCCAGTAGTCCCGGACTTGGAACAGATACGCAGTATTTT. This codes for CASSPGLGTDTQYF.

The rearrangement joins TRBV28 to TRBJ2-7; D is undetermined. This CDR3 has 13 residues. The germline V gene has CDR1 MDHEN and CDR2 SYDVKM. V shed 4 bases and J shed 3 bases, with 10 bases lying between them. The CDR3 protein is CASSSLGNYEQYF. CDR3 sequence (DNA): TGTGCCAGCAGTTCCCTGGGAAACTACGAGCAGTACTTC. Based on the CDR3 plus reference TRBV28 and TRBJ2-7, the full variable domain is DVKVTQSSRYLVKRTGEKVFLECVQDMDHENMFWYRQDPGLGLRLIYFSYDVKMKEKGDIPEGYSVSREKKERFSLILESASTNQTSMYLCASSSLGNYEQYFGPGTRLTVT.

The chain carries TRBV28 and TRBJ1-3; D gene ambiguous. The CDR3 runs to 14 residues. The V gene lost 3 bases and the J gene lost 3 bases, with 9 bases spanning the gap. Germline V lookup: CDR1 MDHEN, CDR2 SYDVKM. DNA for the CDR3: TGTGCCAGCAGTTTGGGCGGCCTTGGAAACACCATATATTTT. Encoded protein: CASSLGGLGNTIYF. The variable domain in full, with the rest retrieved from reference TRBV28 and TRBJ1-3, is DVKVTQSSRYLVKRTGEKVFLECVQDMDHENMFWYRQDPGLGLRLIYFSYDVKMKEKGDIPEGYSVSREKKERFSLILESASTNQTSMYLCASSLGGLGNTIYFGEGSWLTVV.

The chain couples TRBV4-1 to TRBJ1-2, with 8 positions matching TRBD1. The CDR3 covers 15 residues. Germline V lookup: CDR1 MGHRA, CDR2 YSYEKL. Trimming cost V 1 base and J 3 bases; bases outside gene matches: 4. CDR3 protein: CASSQVRGQYYGYTF. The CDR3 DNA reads TGCGCCAGCAGCCAAGTCAGGGGGCAATACTATGGCTACACCTTC.

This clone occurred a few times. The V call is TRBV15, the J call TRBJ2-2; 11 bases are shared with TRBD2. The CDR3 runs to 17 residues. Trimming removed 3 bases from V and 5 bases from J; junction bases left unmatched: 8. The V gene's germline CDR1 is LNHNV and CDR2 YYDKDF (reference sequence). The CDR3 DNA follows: TGTGCCACCAGCAGCAGTCCGGGACTAGCGGTTACCGGGGAGCTGTTTTTT. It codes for CATSSSPGLAVTGELFF.

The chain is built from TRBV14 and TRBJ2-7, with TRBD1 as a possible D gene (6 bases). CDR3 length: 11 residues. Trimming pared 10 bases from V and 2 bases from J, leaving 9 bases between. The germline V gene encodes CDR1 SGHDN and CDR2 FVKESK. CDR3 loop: CAIGQPYEQYF. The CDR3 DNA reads TGTGCCATTGGACAGCCCTACGAGCAGTACTTC. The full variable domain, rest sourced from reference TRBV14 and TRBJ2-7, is EAGVTQFPSHSVIEKGQTVTLRCDPISGHDNLYWYRRVMGKEIKFLLHFVKESKQDESGMPNNRFLAERTGGTYSTLKVQPAELEDSGVYFCAIGQPYEQYFGPGTRLTVT.

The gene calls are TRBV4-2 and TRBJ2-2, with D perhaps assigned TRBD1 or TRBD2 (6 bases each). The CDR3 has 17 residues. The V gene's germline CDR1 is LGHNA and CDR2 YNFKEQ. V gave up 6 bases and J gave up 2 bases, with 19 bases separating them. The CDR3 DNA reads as TGTGCCAGCAGTAAAGATAGAGGGGGGCTAAACACCGGGGAGCTGTTTTTT. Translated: CASSKDRGGLNTGELFF.

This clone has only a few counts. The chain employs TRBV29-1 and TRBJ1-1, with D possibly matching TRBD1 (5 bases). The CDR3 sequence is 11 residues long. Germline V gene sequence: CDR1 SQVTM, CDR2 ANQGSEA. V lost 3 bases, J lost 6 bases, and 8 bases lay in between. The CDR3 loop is CSVDLGPEAFF. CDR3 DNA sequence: TGCAGCGTTGATCTGGGACCTGAAGCTTTCTTT.

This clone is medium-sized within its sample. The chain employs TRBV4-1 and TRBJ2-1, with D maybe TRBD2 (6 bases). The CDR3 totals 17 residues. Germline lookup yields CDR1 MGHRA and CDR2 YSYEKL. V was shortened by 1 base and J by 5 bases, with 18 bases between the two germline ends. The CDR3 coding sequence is TGCGCCAGCAGCCAAGGCCGGGGAGGACTCCCAGACAATGAGCAGTTCTTC. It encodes CASSQGRGGLPDNEQFF.

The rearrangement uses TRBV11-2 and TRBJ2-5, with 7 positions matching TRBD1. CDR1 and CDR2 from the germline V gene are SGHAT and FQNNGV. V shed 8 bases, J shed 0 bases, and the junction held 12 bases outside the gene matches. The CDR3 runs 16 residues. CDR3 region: CASGRTGDLYQETQYF. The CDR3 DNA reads TGTGCCAGCGGCCGGACAGGCGACCTCTACCAAGAGACCCAGTACTTC.

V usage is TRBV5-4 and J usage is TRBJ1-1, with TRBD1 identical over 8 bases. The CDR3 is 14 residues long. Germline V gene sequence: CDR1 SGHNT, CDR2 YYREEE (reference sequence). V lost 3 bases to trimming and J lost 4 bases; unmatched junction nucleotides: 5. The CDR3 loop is CASSYQGALTEAFF. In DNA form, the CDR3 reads TGTGCCAGCAGCTACCAGGGGGCCCTCACTGAAGCTTTCTTT.

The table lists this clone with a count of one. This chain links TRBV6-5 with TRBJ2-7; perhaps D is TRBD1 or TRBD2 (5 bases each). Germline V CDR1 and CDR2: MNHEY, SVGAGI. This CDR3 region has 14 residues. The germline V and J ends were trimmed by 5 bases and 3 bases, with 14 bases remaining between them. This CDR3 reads CASSPLGRYYEQYF. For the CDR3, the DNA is TGTGCCAGCAGTCCCCTGGGACGGTACTACGAGCAGTACTTC.

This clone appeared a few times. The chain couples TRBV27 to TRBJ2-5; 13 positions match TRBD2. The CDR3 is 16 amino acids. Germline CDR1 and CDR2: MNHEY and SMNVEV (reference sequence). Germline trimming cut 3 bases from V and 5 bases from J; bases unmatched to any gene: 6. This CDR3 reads CASSLTSGGPWETQYF. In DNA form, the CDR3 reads TGTGCCAGCAGTTTGACTAGCGGGGGGCCGTGGGAGACCCAGTACTTC.

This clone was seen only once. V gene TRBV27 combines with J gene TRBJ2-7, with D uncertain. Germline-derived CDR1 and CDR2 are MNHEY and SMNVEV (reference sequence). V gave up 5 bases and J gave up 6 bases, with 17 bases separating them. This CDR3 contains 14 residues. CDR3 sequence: CASSARTGSGEQYF. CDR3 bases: TGTGCCAGCAGTGCCCGGACCGGCTCGGGCGAGCAGTACTTC.

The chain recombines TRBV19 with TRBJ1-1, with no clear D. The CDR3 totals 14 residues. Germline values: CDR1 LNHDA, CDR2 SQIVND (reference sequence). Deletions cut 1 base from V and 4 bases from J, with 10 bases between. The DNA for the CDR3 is TGTGCCAGTAGTATAGTGAGTAGCAGCACTGAAGCTTTCTTT. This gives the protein CASSIVSSSTEAFF.

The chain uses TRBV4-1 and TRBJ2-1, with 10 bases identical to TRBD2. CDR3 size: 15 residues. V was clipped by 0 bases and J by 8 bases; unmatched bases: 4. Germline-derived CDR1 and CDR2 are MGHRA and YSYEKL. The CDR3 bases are TGCGCCAGCAGCCAAGACAGTCTAGCGGGAGATGAGCAGTTCTTC. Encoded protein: CASSQDSLAGDEQFF.

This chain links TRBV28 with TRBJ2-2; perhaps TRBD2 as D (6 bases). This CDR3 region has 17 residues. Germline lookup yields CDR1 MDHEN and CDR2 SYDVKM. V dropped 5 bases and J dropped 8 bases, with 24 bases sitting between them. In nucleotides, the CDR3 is TGTGCCAGCAGTCATAGCGGAACCAGCAACCACCGAGGGGAGCTGTTTTTT. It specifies CASSHSGTSNHRGELFF.